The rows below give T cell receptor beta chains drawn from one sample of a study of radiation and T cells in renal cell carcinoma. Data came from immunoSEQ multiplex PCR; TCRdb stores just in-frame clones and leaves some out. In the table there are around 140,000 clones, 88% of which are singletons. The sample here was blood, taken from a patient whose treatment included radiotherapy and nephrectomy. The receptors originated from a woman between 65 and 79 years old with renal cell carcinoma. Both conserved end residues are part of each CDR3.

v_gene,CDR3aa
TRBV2,CASAGTVNEKLFF
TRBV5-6,CASSLVTQSHNEKLFF
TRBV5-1,CASSLVTGSNQPQHF
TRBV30,CAWSRANTEAFF
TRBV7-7,CASSRFESGANTEAFF
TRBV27,CASSLGTGNRFRNTEAFF
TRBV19,CASTGDNYGYTF
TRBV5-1,CASSKPGPELGELFF
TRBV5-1,CASSLASSYNEQFF
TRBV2,CASKRDNNSGNTIYF
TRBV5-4,CASSPRTGGSYEQYF
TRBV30,CAWSVHSWRGPTGEQYF
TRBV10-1,CANQSGHDVSGANVLTF
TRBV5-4,CASSGPGYTF
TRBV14,CASSQGLGTNTQYF
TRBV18,CASSPGQGVYGYTF
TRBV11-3,CASSNIRGTGTQYF